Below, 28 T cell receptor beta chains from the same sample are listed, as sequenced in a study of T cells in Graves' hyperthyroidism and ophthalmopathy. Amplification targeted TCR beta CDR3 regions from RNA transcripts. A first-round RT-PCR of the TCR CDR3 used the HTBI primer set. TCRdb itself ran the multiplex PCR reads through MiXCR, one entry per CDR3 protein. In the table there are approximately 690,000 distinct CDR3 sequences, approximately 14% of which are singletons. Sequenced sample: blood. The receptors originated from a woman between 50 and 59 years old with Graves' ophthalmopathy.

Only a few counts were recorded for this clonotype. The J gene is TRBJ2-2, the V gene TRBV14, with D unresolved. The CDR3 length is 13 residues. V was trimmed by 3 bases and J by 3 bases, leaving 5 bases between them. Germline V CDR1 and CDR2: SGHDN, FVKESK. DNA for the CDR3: TGTGCCAGCAGCCACCAGCACACCGGGGAGCTGTTTTTT. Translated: CASSHQHTGELFF. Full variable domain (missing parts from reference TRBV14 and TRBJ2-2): EAGVTQFPSHSVIEKGQTVTLRCDPISGHDNLYWYRRVMGKEIKFLLHFVKESKQDESGMPNNRFLAERTGGTYSTLKVQPAELEDSGVYFCASSHQHTGELFFGEGSRLTVL.

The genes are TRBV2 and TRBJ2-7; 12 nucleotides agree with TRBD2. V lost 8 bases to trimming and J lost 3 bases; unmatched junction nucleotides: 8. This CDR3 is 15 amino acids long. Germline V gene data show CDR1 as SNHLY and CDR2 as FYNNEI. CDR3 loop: CASCRTSGTLYEQYF. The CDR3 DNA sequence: TGTGCCAGCTGCAGGACTAGCGGGACCCTCTACGAGCAGTACTTC.

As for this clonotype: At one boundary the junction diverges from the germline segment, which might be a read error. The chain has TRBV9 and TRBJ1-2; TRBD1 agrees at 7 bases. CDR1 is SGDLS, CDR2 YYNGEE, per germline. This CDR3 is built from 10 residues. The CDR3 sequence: CASSGRGQAF. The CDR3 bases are TGTGCCAGCAGCGGCCGCGGACAGGCCTTC.

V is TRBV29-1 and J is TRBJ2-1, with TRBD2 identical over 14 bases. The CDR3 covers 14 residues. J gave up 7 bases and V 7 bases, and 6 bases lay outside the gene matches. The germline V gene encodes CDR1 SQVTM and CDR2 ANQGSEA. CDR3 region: CSGLRTSGGNEQFF. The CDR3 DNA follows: TGCAGCGGCTTAAGGACTAGCGGGGGGAATGAGCAGTTCTTC.

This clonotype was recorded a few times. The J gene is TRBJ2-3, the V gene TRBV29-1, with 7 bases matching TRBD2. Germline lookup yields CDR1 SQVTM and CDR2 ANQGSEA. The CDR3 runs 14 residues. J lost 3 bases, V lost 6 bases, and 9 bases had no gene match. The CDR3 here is CSVDPGGSTDTQYF. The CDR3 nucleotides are TGCAGCGTAGATCCTGGCGGGAGTACAGATACGCAGTATTTT.

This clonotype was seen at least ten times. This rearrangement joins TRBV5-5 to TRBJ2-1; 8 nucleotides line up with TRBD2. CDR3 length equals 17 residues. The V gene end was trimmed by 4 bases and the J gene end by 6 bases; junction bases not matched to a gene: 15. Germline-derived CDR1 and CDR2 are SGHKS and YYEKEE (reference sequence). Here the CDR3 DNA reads TGTGCCAGCAGCGTCCTGAGCCTCGGACTAGCAGGCAATGAGCAGTTCTTC. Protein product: CASSVLSLGLAGNEQFF.

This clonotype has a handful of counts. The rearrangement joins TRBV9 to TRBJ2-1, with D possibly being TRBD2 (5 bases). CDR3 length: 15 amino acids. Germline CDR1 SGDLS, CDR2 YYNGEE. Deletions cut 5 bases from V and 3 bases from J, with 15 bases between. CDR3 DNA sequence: TGTGCCAGCAGTGAGAGGGATAAGATCTACAATGAGCAGTTCTTC. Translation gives CASSERDKIYNEQFF.

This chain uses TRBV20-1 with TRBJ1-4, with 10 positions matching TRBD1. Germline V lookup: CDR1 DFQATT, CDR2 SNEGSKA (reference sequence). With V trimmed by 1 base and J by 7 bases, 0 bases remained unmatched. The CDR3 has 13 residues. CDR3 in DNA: TGCAGTGCTAGAGGGACAGGGGGTGAAAAACTGTTTTTT. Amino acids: CSARGTGGEKLFF.

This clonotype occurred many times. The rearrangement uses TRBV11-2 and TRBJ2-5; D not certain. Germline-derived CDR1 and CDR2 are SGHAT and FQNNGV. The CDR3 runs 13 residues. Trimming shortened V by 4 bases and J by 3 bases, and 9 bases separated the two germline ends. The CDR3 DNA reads TGTGCCAGCAGCTCTAGTCCGGAAGAGACCCAGTACTTC. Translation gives CASSSSPEETQYF.

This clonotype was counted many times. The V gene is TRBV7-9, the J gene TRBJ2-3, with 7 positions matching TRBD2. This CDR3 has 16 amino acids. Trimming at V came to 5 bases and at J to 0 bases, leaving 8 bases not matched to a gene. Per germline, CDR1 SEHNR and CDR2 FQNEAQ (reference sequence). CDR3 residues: CASSASVRESTDTQYF. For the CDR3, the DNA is TGTGCCAGCAGCGCCTCAGTGCGGGAGAGCACAGATACGCAGTATTTT. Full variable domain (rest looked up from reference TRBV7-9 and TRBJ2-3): DTGVSQNPRHKITKRGQNVTFRCDPISEHNRLYWYRQTLGQGPEFLTYFQNEAQLEKSRLLSDRFSAERPKGSFSTLEIQRTEQGDSAMYLCASSASVRESTDTQYFGPGTRLTVL.

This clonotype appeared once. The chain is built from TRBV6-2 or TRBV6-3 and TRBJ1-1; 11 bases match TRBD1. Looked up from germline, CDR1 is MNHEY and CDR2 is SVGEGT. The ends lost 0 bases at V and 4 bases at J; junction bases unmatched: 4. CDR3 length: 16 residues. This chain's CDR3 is CASSYSDRGRSTEAFF. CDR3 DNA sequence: TGTGCCAGCAGTTACTCGGACAGGGGGCGAAGCACTGAAGCTTTCTTT.

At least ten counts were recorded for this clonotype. The CDR3 DNA reads as TGTGCCAGCAGCCCGGGACAGAGGGGCTACACCTTC. Translated, it gives CASSPGQRGYTF. The gene calls are TRBV7-2 and TRBJ1-2, with 7 bases that match TRBD1. Germline V gene data show CDR1 as SGHTA and CDR2 as FQGNSA. This CDR3 has 12 amino acids. V lost 5 bases and J lost 8; bases outside the gene matches: 5.

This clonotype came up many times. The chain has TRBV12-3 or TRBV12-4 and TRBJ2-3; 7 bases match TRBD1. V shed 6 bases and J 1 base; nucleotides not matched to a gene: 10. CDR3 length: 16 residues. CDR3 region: CASRILGTEGTDTQYF. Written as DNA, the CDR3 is TGTGCCAGCAGAATCCTTGGGACAGAAGGCACAGATACGCAGTATTTT.

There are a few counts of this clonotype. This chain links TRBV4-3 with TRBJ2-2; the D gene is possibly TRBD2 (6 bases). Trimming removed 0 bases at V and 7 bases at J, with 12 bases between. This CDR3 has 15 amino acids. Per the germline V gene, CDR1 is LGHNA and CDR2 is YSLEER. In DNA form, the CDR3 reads TGCGCCAGCAGCCAAGATCCCGGGAGTGTCGGGGAGCTGTTTTTT. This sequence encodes CASSQDPGSVGELFF.

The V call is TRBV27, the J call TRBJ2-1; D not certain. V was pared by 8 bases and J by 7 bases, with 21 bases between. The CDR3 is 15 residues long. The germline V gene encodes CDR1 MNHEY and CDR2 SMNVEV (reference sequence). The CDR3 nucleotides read TGTGCCAGCCACGCAGGACCAGTAACAAGTAATGAGCAGTTCTTC. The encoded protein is CASHAGPVTSNEQFF.

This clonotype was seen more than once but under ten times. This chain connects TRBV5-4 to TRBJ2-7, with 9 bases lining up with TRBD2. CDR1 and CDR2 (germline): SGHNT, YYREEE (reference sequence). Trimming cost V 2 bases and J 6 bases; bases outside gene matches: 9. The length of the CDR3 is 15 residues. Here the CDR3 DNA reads TGTGCCAGCAGCTTTTTTAGCGGGAGTGCCGGCGAGCAGTACTTC. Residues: CASSFFSGSAGEQYF.

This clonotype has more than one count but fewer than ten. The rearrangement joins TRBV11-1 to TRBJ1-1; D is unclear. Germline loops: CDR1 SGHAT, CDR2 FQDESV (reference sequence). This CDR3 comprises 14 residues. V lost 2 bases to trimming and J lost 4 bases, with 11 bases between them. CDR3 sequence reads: CASSLRSYGTEAFF. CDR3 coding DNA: TGTGCCAGCAGCTTAAGGTCCTACGGCACTGAAGCTTTCTTT.

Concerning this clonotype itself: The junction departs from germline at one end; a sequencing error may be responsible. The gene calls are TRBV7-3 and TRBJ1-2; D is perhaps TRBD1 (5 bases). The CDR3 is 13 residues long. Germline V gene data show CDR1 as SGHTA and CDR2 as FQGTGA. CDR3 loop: CASSPGANYDYTF. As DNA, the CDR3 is TGTGCCAGCAGCCCCGGGGCTAACTATGACTACACCTTC.

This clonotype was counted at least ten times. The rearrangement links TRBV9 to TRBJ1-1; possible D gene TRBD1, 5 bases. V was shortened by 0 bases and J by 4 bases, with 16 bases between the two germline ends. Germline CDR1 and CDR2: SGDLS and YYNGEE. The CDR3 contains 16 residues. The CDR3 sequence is CASSVGPGPGGTEAFF. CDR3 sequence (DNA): TGTGCCAGCAGCGTAGGTCCGGGACCGGGGGGCACTGAAGCTTTCTTT.

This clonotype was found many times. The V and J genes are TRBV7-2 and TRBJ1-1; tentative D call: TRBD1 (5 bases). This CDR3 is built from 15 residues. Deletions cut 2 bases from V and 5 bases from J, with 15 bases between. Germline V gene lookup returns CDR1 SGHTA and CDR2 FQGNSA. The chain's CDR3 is CASSLYSGGITEAFF. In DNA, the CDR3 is TGTGCCAGCAGCTTATACAGTGGGGGGATTACTGAAGCTTTCTTT.

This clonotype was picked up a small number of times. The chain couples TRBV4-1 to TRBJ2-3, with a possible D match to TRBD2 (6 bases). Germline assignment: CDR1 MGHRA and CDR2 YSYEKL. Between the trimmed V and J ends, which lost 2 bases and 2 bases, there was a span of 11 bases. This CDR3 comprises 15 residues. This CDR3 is CASSQLGTYTDTQYF. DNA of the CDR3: TGCGCCAGCAGCCAACTAGGGACTTACACAGATACGCAGTATTTT.

DNA of the CDR3: TGTGCCAGCAGCGTAGCGGGAGGTAGTCCAGAGACCCAGTACTTC. It yields the protein CASSVAGGSPETQYF. The chain is built from TRBV9 and TRBJ2-5; 7 bases match TRBD2. Looked up from germline, CDR1 is SGDLS and CDR2 is YYNGEE. The trim removed 0 bases at V and 4 bases at J, leaving 6 bases unmatched. There are 15 residues in the CDR3.

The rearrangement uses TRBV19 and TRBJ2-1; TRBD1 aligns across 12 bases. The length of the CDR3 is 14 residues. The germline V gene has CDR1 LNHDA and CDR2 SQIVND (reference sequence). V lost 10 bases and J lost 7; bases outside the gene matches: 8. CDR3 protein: CATLPGQGANEQFF. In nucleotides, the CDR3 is TGTGCCACCTTACCGGGACAGGGGGCTAATGAGCAGTTCTTC. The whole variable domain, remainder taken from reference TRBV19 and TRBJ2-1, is DGGITQSPKYLFRKEGQNVTLSCEQNLNHDAMYWYRQDPGQGLRLIYYSQIVNDFQKGDIAEGYSVSREKKESFPLTVTSAQKNPTAFYLCATLPGQGANEQFFGPGTRLTVL.

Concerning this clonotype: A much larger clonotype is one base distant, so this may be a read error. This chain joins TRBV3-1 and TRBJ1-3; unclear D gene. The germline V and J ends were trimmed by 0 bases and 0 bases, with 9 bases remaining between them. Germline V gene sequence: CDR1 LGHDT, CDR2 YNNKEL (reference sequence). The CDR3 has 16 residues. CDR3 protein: CASSQDRAHSGNTIYF. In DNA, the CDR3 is TGTGCCAGCAGCCAAGATAGGGCACACTCTGGAAACACCATATATTTT.

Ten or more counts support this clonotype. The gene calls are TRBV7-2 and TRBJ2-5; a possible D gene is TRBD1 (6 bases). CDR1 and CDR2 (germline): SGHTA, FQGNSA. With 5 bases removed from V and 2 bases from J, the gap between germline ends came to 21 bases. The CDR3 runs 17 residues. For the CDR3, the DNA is TGTGCCAGCAGCCCCGGACGGGGTGGGACAACTCAAGAGACCCAGTACTTC. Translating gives CASSPGRGGTTQETQYF. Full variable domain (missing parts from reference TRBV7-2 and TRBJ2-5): GAGVSQSPSNKVTEKGKDVELRCDPISGHTALYWYRQSLGQGLEFLIYFQGNSAPDKSGLPSDRFSAERTGGSVSTLTIQRTQQEDSAVYLCASSPGRGGTTQETQYFGPGTRLLVL.

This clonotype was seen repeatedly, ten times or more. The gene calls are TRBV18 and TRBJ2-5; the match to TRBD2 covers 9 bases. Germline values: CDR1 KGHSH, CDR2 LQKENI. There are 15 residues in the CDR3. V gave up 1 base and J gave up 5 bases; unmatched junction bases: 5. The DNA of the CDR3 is TGTGCCAGCTCACCACGGCGGGAGGGCCGTGAGACCCAGTACTTC. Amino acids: CASSPRREGRETQYF. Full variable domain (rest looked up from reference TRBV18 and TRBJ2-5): NAGVMQNPRHLVRRRGQEARLRCSPMKGHSHVYWYRQLPEEGLKFMVYLQKENIIDESGMPKERFSAEFPKEGPSILRIQQVVRGDSAAYFCASSPRREGRETQYFGPGTRLLVL.

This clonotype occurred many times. The DNA of the CDR3 is TGTGCCAGCAGCTCCGGACAGCTGAACACTGAAGCTTTCTTT. It yields the protein CASSSGQLNTEAFF. The chain is built from TRBV7-2 and TRBJ1-1; TRBD1 is a possible D gene (6 bases). V lost 4 bases and J 0 bases, leaving 9 bases between the germline ends. This CDR3 is 14 amino acids long. Germline loops: CDR1 SGHTA, CDR2 FQGNSA.

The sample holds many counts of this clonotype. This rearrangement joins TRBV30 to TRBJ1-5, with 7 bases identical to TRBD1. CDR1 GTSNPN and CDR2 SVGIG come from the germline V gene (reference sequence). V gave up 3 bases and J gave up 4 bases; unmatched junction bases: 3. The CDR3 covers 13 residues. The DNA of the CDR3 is TGTGCCTGGAGAGGGACAGAAAATCAGCCCCAGCATTTT. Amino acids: CAWRGTENQPQHF.